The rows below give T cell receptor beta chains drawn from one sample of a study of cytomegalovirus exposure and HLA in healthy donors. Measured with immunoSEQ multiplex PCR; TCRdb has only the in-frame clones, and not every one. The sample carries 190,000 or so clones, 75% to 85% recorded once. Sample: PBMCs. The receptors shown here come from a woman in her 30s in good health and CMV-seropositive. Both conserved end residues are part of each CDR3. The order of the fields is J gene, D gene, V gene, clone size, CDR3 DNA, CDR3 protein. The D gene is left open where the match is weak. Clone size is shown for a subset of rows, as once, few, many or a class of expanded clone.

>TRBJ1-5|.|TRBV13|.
TGTGCCAGCAGCTCCTTTCCAGGGCCCCAGCATTTT
CASSSFPGPQHF
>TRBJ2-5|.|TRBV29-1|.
TGCAGCGGAAGGCCAGGGGAGGAGACCCAGTACTTC
CSGRPGEETQYF
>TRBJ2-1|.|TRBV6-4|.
TGTGCCAGCAGTGACGCGGGACTCCCGAAGCAGTTCTTC
CASSDAGLPKQFF
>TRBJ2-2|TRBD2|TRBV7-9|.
TGTGCCAGCAGCTCCAGCCGTTTAGCGGGAGAGCAGGGCGGGGAGCTGTTTTTT
CASSSSRLAGEQGGELFF
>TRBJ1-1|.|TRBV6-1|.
TGTGCCAGCAGACCCACAGGGAGGGACACTGAAGCTTTCTTT
CASRPTGRDTEAFF
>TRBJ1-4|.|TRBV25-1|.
TGTGCCAGCCAGGGGTTGAAGAATGAAAAACTGTTTTTT
CASQGLKNEKLFF
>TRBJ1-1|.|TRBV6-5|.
TGTGCCAGCATCCCGGCGCAGGGTGTGGTAGAAGCTTTCTTT
CASIPAQGVVEAFF
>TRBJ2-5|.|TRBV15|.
TGTGCCACCAGCAGAGATCTGCTAGGAGAGACCCAGTACTTC
CATSRDLLGETQYF
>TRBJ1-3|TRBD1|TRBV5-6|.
TGTGCCAGCAGCTTCGGGACAGGTGGAAACACCATATATTTT
CASSFGTGGNTIYF
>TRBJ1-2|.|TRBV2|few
TGTGCCAGCAGTGAACAGGGCGTCTACTATGGCTACACCTTC
CASSEQGVYYGYTF
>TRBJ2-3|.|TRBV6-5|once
TGTGCCAGCAGTTACTCGAGGAGCACAGATACGCAGTATTTT
CASSYSRSTDTQYF
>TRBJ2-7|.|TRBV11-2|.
TGTGCCAGCAGCTCAGGTTATGCCTACGAGCAGTACTTC
CASSSGYAYEQYF
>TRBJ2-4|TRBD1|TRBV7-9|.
TGTGCCAGTAAATCAGCAGGGGGCGCGGGAAACATTCAGTACTTC
CASKSAGGAGNIQYF
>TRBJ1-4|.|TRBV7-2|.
TGTGCCAGCAGACCTGACAGGCTCAATGAAAAACTGTTTTTT
CASRPDRLNEKLFF
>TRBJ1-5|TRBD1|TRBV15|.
TGTGCCACCGGCACCGACAGAAGGGACAGGGACAATCAGCCCCAGCATTTT
CATGTDRRDRDNQPQHF
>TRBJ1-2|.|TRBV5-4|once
TGTGCCAGCAGCCTGGATGGGGGCGATGATGGCTACACCTTC
CASSLDGGDDGYTF
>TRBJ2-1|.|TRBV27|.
TGTGCCAGCAGTTTCCGCGGGACAGCCTATGAGCAGTTCTTC
CASSFRGTAYEQFF
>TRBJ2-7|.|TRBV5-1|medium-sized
TGCGCCAGCAGCTTGGCTCCAGGGCCCTACGAGCAGTACTTC
CASSLAPGPYEQYF
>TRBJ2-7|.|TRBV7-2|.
TGTGCCAGCAGCTTAGATTTAGTTTCCTACGAGCAGTACTTC
CASSLDLVSYEQYF
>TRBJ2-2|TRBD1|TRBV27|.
TGTGCCAGCATGCGTCCGGGGACAGGGGTGTCCGGGGAGCTGTTTTTT
CASMRPGTGVSGELFF
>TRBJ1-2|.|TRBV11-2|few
TGTGCCTCCACCTGGGCTAACCGGGGATATGGCTACACCTTC
CASTWANRGYGYTF